Shown below are 31 T cell receptor beta chains from a single sample sequenced in a study of shared clonotypes between healthy human individuals. Using immunoSEQ multiplex PCR, the repertoire was profiled, and TCRdb retains in-frame clones only, with some absent. The sample has about 980,000 clones, roughly 72% seen once. What was sequenced was memory CD4+ T cells sorted from blood. Sample subset: CD45RA-negative fraction. The receptors shown here come from a man aged 18-30 years in good health.

The V call is TRBV5-6, the J call TRBJ2-2; 9 bases map to TRBD1. Germline trimming cut 2 bases from V and 7 bases from J; bases unmatched to any gene: 6. The length of the CDR3 is 15 residues. CDR1 SGHDT and CDR2 YYEEEE come from the germline V gene. DNA for the CDR3: TGTGCCAGCAGCTTTCCGGGACAGGGTGTCGGGGAGCTGTTTTTT. Residues: CASSFPGQGVGELFF.

Only a few counts were recorded for this clone. Other DNA sequences in the same sample also yield this CDR3. The rearrangement joins TRBV6-1 to TRBJ1-4; D is unresolved. The CDR3 has 14 amino acids. The germline V and J ends were trimmed by 1 base and 4 bases, with 7 bases remaining between them. CDR1 is MNHNS and CDR2 is SASEGT in the germline V gene. This CDR3 is CASSEGTVNEKLFF. The CDR3 bases are TGTGCCAGCAGTGAAGGCACAGTTAATGAAAAACTGTTTTTT.

This clone has only a few counts. The gene calls are TRBV5-6 and TRBJ2-7; tentative D call: TRBD2 (5 bases). CDR1 SGHDT and CDR2 YYEEEE come from the germline V gene. Trimming cost V 0 bases and J 2 bases, with 15 bases left between them. CDR3 length equals 16 residues. The CDR3: CASSLVSADSTYEQYF. As DNA, the CDR3 is TGTGCCAGCAGCTTGGTGTCAGCGGATTCCACCTACGAGCAGTACTTC.

This chain connects TRBV19 to TRBJ2-3; 9 bases align to TRBD2. The CDR3 has 16 residues. Germline assignment: CDR1 LNHDA and CDR2 SQIVND (reference sequence). V trimming: 5 bases; J trimming: 1 base; junction bases outside the gene matches: 7. The CDR3 bases are TGTGCCAGTAGTGCATGGACTAGCGATGGCACAGATACGCAGTATTTT. The encoded protein is CASSAWTSDGTDTQYF.

This clone was found a few times. The chain employs TRBV11-2 and TRBJ1-1, with TRBD1 matching 8 bases. CDR3 length: 16 residues. The V and J ends lost 1 base and 5 bases, in that order; junction bases with no gene match: 9. The germline CDR1 and CDR2 sequences are SGHAT and FQNNGV. The CDR3 sequence is CASSLGGYRGSTEAFF. CDR3 coding DNA: TGTGCCAGCAGCTTAGGGGGGTACAGGGGGAGTACTGAAGCTTTCTTT.

The chain combines TRBV29-1 with TRBJ2-3; D perhaps matches TRBD1 (5 bases). This CDR3 is built from 11 residues. V was shortened by 5 bases and J by 6 bases, with 9 bases between the two germline ends. From germline, CDR1 is SQVTM and CDR2 ANQGSEA. CDR3 residues: CSVSAGDTQYF. The CDR3 DNA sequence: TGCAGCGTTTCAGCAGGGGATACGCAGTATTTT.

The chain combines TRBV16 with TRBJ2-5, with D possibly TRBD1 on 6 matching bases. This CDR3 has 12 residues. Trimming stripped 0 bases from V and 10 bases from J, with 9 bases between. Germline assignment: CDR1 KGHSY and CDR2 FQNENV. CDR3 protein: CASSQSAGVQYF. CDR3 sequence (DNA): TGTGCCAGCAGCCAATCAGCAGGGGTCCAGTACTTC.

J is TRBJ1-4 and V is TRBV5-1; D unresolved. Trimming took 0 bases from V and 5 from J, leaving 11 bases between them. Germline V gene data show CDR1 as SGHRS and CDR2 as YFSETQ. CDR3 length: 15 residues. The CDR3 loop reads CASSLGPDINEKLFF. DNA of the CDR3: TGCGCCAGCAGCTTGGGTCCAGACATCAATGAAAAACTGTTTTTT.

This clone was detected once. The chain carries TRBV5-1 and TRBJ2-7, with D possibly TRBD1 on 5 matching bases. This CDR3 region has 16 residues. Germline V lookup: CDR1 SGHRS, CDR2 YFSETQ. The V end was cut by 0 bases, the J end by 2 bases, with 15 bases between. The CDR3 loop is CASSLALTGSTYEQYF. The CDR3 DNA sequence: TGCGCCAGCAGCTTGGCCTTAACAGGCTCGACCTACGAGCAGTACTTC.

CDR3 loop: CASSLDLGDRPYEQYF. The CDR3 nucleotides read TGTGCCAGCAGCTTAGATCTGGGGGACAGACCCTACGAGCAGTACTTC. The gene calls are TRBV11-2 and TRBJ2-7; 7 nucleotides match TRBD1. V was pared by 0 bases and J by 2 bases, with 7 bases of the junction left unmatched. The V gene's germline CDR1 is SGHAT and CDR2 FQNNGV. The CDR3 loop spans 16 amino acids.

The chain couples TRBV19 to TRBJ1-1, with a possible D match to TRBD1 (5 bases). Looked up from germline, CDR1 is LNHDA and CDR2 is SQIVND (reference sequence). The CDR3 is 14 residues long. Trimming left V 6 bases short and J 4 bases short, with 15 bases between. The CDR3 bases are TGTGCCAGTAGCTCGGGACTCGTGGGCACTGAAGCTTTCTTT. It yields the protein CASSSGLVGTEAFF.

The table lists this clone with a few counts. The gene calls are TRBV6-1 and TRBJ2-7; TRBD1 matches 7 bases. The V segment lost 8 bases and the J segment 1 base; nucleotides outside the gene matches: 8. CDR3 length equals 14 residues. Germline V lookup: CDR1 MNHNS, CDR2 SASEGT. Written as DNA, the CDR3 is TGTGCCAGCGGCAGGGGGTGGGGTTCCTACGAGCAGTACTTC. Protein sequence: CASGRGWGSYEQYF.

The V call is TRBV6-5, the J call TRBJ1-2, with 12 nucleotides matching TRBD1. V lost 2 bases to trimming and J lost 4 bases; unmatched junction nucleotides: 5. There are 16 residues in the CDR3. Germline CDR1 reads MNHEY; CDR2 reads SVGAGI. The CDR3 DNA is TGTGCCAGCAGTTACAAGGGACAGGGGGCGACCTATGGCTACACCTTC. It is translated as CASSYKGQGATYGYTF.

The V gene is TRBV9, the J gene TRBJ2-7; D is possibly TRBD1 (5 bases). There are 15 residues in the CDR3. Germline V gene sequence: CDR1 SGDLS, CDR2 YYNGEE. V gave up 0 bases and J gave up 2 bases, with 12 bases separating them. In DNA, the CDR3 is TGTGCCAGCAGCGTAGATGAGACAGTCCCCTACGAGCAGTACTTC. Translated: CASSVDETVPYEQYF.

V is TRBV5-4 and J is TRBJ2-5; TRBD2 aligns across 11 bases. The junction had 2 bases not matched to a gene; V was cut back by 3 bases and J by 1 base. The CDR3 has 15 residues. The germline gives CDR1 SGHNT, CDR2 YYREEE (reference sequence). CDR3 nucleotides: TGTGCCAGCAGCTCCCTAGCGGGAGGCCAAGAGACCCAGTACTTC. Its translation is CASSSLAGGQETQYF. Filled out from reference TRBV5-4 and TRBJ2-5, the complete variable domain reads ETGVTQSPTHLIKTRGQQVTLRCSSQSGHNTVSWYQQALGQGPQFIFQYYREEENGRGNFPPRFSGLQFPNYSSELNVNALELDDSALYLCASSSLAGGQETQYFGPGTRLLVL.

This chain links TRBV5-1 with TRBJ1-2; no firm D call. The CDR3 totals 16 residues. V lost 0 bases and J lost 0, with 12 bases in between. Germline assignment: CDR1 SGHRS and CDR2 YFSETQ. The CDR3 is CASSLDPGRPNYGYTF. The CDR3 DNA is TGCGCCAGCAGCTTGGACCCCGGGCGGCCTAACTATGGCTACACCTTC.

The rearrangement links TRBV19 to TRBJ1-5; the D is unclear. CDR1 and CDR2 from the germline V gene are LNHDA and SQIVND (reference sequence). The CDR3 loop spans 11 amino acids. V lost 6 bases and J 6 bases, leaving 6 bases between the germline ends. CDR3 nucleotide sequence: TGTGCCAGTAGCGAAGGTCAGCCCCAGCATTTT. Residues: CASSEGQPQHF.

V is TRBV14 and J is TRBJ1-6; D gene uncertain. Germline V gene sequence: CDR1 SGHDN, CDR2 FVKESK. Trimming took off 1 base at V and 5 bases at J, with 9 bases between the two ends. The CDR3 sequence is 15 residues long. The CDR3 sequence: CASSQARAHNSPLHF. CDR3 bases: TGTGCCAGCAGCCAAGCCCGAGCGCATAATTCACCCCTCCACTTT.

This clone was counted between two and nine times. V gene TRBV7-9 combines with J gene TRBJ1-6; the D gene is possibly TRBD1 (5 bases). Trimming removed 6 bases at V and 10 bases at J, with 16 bases between. Germline V lookup: CDR1 SEHNR, CDR2 FQNEAQ (reference sequence). CDR3 size: 14 residues. CDR3 DNA: TGTGCCAGCAGTCGGGAAGCCGGGGGATCACCCCTCCACTTT. This gives the protein CASSREAGGSPLHF.

The rearrangement uses TRBV9 and TRBJ2-3; 10 bases agree with TRBD2. CDR1 SGDLS and CDR2 YYNGEE come from the germline V gene. The J segment lost 2 bases and the V segment lost 3 bases, leaving 3 bases of the junction unmatched. The CDR3 sequence is 15 residues long. The CDR3 protein is CASSALAGITDTQYF. The CDR3 DNA is TGTGCCAGCAGCGCACTAGCGGGAATCACAGATACGCAGTATTTT.

The chain joins TRBV5-6 to TRBJ2-2, with 11 positions matching TRBD2. The germline V gene encodes CDR1 SGHDT and CDR2 YYEEEE. V shed 0 bases and J 6 bases; nucleotides not matched to a gene: 4. The CDR3 length is 16 residues. The CDR3 spells CASSLDSGGAAGELFF. In nucleotides, the CDR3 is TGTGCCAGCAGCTTGGATAGCGGGGGGGCCGCCGGGGAGCTGTTTTTT.

This chain joins TRBV25-1 and TRBJ2-3; TRBD1 might be the D (5 bases). V shed 1 base and J shed 1 base, with 9 bases lying between them. Germline values: CDR1 MGHDK, CDR2 SYGVNS. The CDR3 is 15 amino acids. CDR3 amino acids: CASSELAGRTDTQYF. The DNA for the CDR3 is TGTGCCAGCAGTGAATTGGCAGGGCGCACAGATACGCAGTATTTT.

The gene calls are TRBV5-1 and TRBJ2-5; D is possibly TRBD1 or TRBD2 (6 bases each). CDR1 and CDR2 (germline): SGHRS, YFSETQ. CDR3 length equals 14 residues. Trimming removed 4 bases from V and 2 bases from J, with 12 bases in between. CDR3 bases: TGCGCCAGCAGCAAGGCGGGACAACAAGAGACCCAGTACTTC. Translated: CASSKAGQQETQYF.

The CDR3 nucleotides read TGTGCCAGCAGCTCGGTCGGTAACAGGGGGCGATCTAACGAGCAGTACTTC. Translated, it gives CASSSVGNRGRSNEQYF. The chain couples TRBV11-2 to TRBJ2-7; 9 nucleotides agree with TRBD1. The CDR3 covers 17 residues. The germline V gene has CDR1 SGHAT and CDR2 FQNNGV. The V and J ends lost 4 bases and 5 bases, in that order; junction bases with no gene match: 15.

The V call is TRBV5-1, the J call TRBJ1-2, with 7 bases matching TRBD1. The germline CDR1 and CDR2 sequences are SGHRS and YFSETQ. There are 14 residues in the CDR3. V shed 4 bases, J shed 5 bases, and the junction held 8 bases outside the gene matches. In DNA form, the CDR3 reads TGCGCCAGCAGCGAACTAGGGGGCGGTTATGGCTACACCTTC. It encodes CASSELGGGYGYTF.

This clone was recorded only once. The V and J genes are TRBV7-9 and TRBJ2-3; 7 nucleotides line up with TRBD2. Germline lookup yields CDR1 SEHNR and CDR2 FQNEAQ (reference sequence). The CDR3 consists of 19 residues. V trimming: 1 base; J trimming: 0 bases; junction bases outside the gene matches: 13. CDR3 amino acids: CASSLEDGLAVTSTDTQYF. In DNA, the CDR3 is TGTGCCAGCAGCTTAGAGGACGGGCTAGCGGTAACTAGCACAGATACGCAGTATTTT.

This clone was counted between two and nine times. The chain uses TRBV23-1 and TRBJ2-3; D not certain. TRBV23-1 is sorted into the ORF group, with uncertain function. The CDR3 runs 13 residues. V lost 8 bases and J 7 bases, leaving 16 bases between the germline ends. The CDR3 loop is CASQLTECHTQYF. CDR3 nucleotides: TGCGCCAGCCAACTTACCGAGTGTCATACGCAGTATTTT.

A single count supports this clone. The V gene is TRBV28, the J gene TRBJ1-5; D perhaps matches TRBD1 (6 bases). The germline CDR1 and CDR2 sequences are MDHEN and SYDVKM. The CDR3 totals 14 residues. V was trimmed by 3 bases and J by 6 bases, leaving 12 bases between them. CDR3 in DNA: TGTGCCAGCAGTTTCGGGGGGCTTGGTCAGCCCCAGCATTTT. The encoded protein is CASSFGGLGQPQHF.

The chain recombines TRBV5-1 with TRBJ2-7; TRBD2 aligns across 7 bases. This CDR3 spans 12 amino acids. The germline gives CDR1 SGHRS, CDR2 YFSETQ. Unmatched junction bases numbered 3, after V lost 3 bases and J lost 6 bases. CDR3: CASSWEGREQYF. In nucleotides, the CDR3 is TGCGCCAGCAGCTGGGAGGGCCGCGAGCAGTACTTC.

The chain combines TRBV19 with TRBJ1-1, with D hard to call. The CDR3 is made up of 14 amino acids. Trimming shortened V by 6 bases and J by 1 base, and 12 bases separated the two germline ends. Germline loops: CDR1 LNHDA, CDR2 SQIVND (reference sequence). The CDR3 sequence: CASSLTRTNTEAFF. CDR3 DNA: TGTGCCAGTAGCTTAACCCGGACGAACACTGAAGCTTTCTTT.

This clone appeared a single time. V usage is TRBV15 and J usage is TRBJ2-5; the D gene could be TRBD1 or TRBD2 (5 bases each). This CDR3 has 13 amino acids. Germline assignment: CDR1 LNHNV and CDR2 YYDKDF (reference sequence). Trimming stripped 3 bases from V and 5 bases from J, with 10 bases between. The CDR3 protein is CATSRGVWETQYF. The CDR3 bases are TGTGCCACCAGCAGGGGGGTCTGGGAGACCCAGTACTTC.